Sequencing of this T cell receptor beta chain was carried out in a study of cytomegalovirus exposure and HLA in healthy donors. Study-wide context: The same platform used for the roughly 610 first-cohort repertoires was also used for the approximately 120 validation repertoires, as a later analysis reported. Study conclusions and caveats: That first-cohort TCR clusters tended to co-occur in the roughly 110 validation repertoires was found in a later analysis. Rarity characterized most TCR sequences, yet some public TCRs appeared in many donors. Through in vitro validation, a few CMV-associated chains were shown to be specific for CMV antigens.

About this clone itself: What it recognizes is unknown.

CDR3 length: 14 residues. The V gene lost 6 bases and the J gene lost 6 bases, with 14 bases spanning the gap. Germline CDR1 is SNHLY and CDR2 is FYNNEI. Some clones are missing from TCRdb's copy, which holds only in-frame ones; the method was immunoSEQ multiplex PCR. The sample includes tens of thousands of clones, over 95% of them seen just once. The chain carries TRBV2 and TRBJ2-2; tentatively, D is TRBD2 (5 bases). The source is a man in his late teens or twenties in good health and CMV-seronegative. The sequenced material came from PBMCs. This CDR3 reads CASRSERGAGELFF. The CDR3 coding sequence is TGTGCCAGCAGAAGCGAACGGGGAGCCGGGGAGCTGTTTTTT. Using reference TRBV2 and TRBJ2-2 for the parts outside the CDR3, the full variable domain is EPEVTQTPSHQVTQMGQEVILRCVPISNHLYFYWYRQILGQKVEFLVSFYNNEISEKSEIFDDQFSVERPDGSNFTLKIRSTKLEDSAMYFCASRSERGAGELFFGEGSRLTVL.